The 6 T cell receptor beta chains in this list originate from one sample, sequenced in a study of T cells in Graves' hyperthyroidism and ophthalmopathy. Researchers amplified the TCR beta CDR3 regions from RNA transcripts. Initially, a first-round RT-PCR of the TCR CDR3 employed the HTBI primer set. A single record per CDR3 protein comes from TCRdb applying MiXCR to the multiplex PCR reads. The repertoire holds under 800,000 distinct CDR3 sequences, with less than 15% as singletons. The sequencing input was blood. The receptors were gathered from a woman younger than 30 with Graves' hyperthyroidism.

This clonotype was recorded at least ten times. The chain carries TRBV2 and TRBJ2-7, with a possible D match to TRBD1 (6 bases). The CDR3 contains 14 residues. Germline lookup yields CDR1 SNHLY and CDR2 FYNNEI. Trimming removed 6 bases at V and 2 bases at J, with 14 bases between. The DNA for the CDR3 is TGTGCCAGCAGCCCACGGGACACAACCTACGAGCAGTACTTC. Translating gives CASSPRDTTYEQYF.

There are many counts of this clonotype. V is TRBV12-3 or TRBV12-4 and J is TRBJ1-1; D remains unclear. The CDR3 has 13 residues. V shed 7 bases and J shed 2 bases, with 11 bases lying between them. The CDR3 DNA is TGTGCCAGCACCCGGGAGGTAAACACTGAAGCTTTCTTT. Its translation is CASTREVNTEAFF.

This clonotype came up many times. V usage is TRBV7-3 and J usage is TRBJ2-1; 8 nucleotides align to TRBD2. The V gene's germline CDR1 is SGHTA and CDR2 FQGTGA. This CDR3 has 17 amino acids. Trimming removed 2 bases from V and 4 bases from J; junction bases left unmatched: 10. The CDR3 sequence is CASSLGPVTSGYNEQFF. The CDR3 region has the DNA TGTGCCAGCAGCTTAGGCCCGGTAACTAGCGGATACAATGAGCAGTTCTTC. The full variable domain, completed using reference TRBV7-3 and TRBJ2-1, is GAGVSQTPSNKVTEKGKYVELRCDPISGHTALYWYRQSLGQGPEFLIYFQGTGAADDSGLPNDRFFAVRPEGSVSTLKIQRTERGDSAVYLCASSLGPVTSGYNEQFFGPGTRLTVL.

This clonotype appeared many times. The chain joins TRBV18 to TRBJ2-5; tentatively, D is TRBD1 (5 bases). The germline V and J ends were trimmed by 0 bases and 4 bases, with 9 bases remaining between them. Germline-derived CDR1 and CDR2 are KGHSH and LQKENI. The CDR3 runs to 14 residues. The CDR3 DNA sequence: TGTGCCAGCTCACCACCCGCCAGGGCAGAGACCCAGTACTTC. Translated: CASSPPARAETQYF.

The genes are TRBV5-1 and TRBJ1-2, with D possibly matching TRBD1 (5 bases). The CDR3 covers 15 residues. Germline V gene sequence: CDR1 SGHRS, CDR2 YFSETQ. Trimming took off 4 bases at V and 3 bases at J, with 16 bases between the two ends. This CDR3 is CASSDGLRGDYGYTF. The CDR3 DNA follows: TGCGCCAGCAGCGACGGCCTCCGGGGGGACTATGGCTACACCTTC.

This clonotype was seen at least ten times. V usage is TRBV7-2 and J usage is TRBJ2-7; D possibly corresponds to TRBD2 (6 bases). CDR1 SGHTA and CDR2 FQGNSA come from the germline V gene. Trimming shortened V by 0 bases and J by 0 bases, and 18 bases separated the two germline ends. The CDR3 has 18 amino acids. In DNA form, the CDR3 reads TGTGCCAGCAGCTTAGCTAGAGTGGGGGGAGGATCCTCCTACGAGCAGTACTTC. Translation gives CASSLARVGGGSSYEQYF.